A single sample gave rise to the 24 T cell receptor beta chains below, sequenced in a study of blood T cell repertoires in COVID-19. Libraries were prepared by immunoSEQ multiplex PCR; TCRdb keeps only in-frame clonotypes and omits some of them. The sample contains around 60,000 clones, 70% to 90% of which appear only once. Sequenced sample: peripheral blood. The receptors come from a man in his 70s with acute or convalescent COVID-19.

The chain uses TRBV19 and TRBJ2-1; TRBD2 might be the D (7 bases). Germline V gene data show CDR1 as LNHDA and CDR2 as SQIVND (reference sequence). The length of the CDR3 is 17 residues. The V end lost 1 base, the J end lost 0 bases, and 13 bases lay between the germline ends. CDR3 sequence: CASSIVWGGLSYNEQFF. Written as DNA, the CDR3 is TGTGCCAGTAGTATAGTCTGGGGGGGGCTCTCCTACAATGAGCAGTTCTTC. Looking up the rest from reference TRBV19 and TRBJ2-1 gives the full variable domain: DGGITQSPKYLFRKEGQNVTLSCEQNLNHDAMYWYRQDPGQGLRLIYYSQIVNDFQKGDIAEGYSVSREKKESFPLTVTSAQKNPTAFYLCASSIVWGGLSYNEQFFGPGTRLTVL.

The chain combines TRBV7-9 with TRBJ2-1; maybe TRBD1 (5 bases). This CDR3 has 14 amino acids. V was trimmed by 0 bases and J by 3 bases, leaving 6 bases between them. The germline V gene encodes CDR1 SEHNR and CDR2 FQNEAQ (reference sequence). The CDR3 loop reads CASSLADNYNEQFF. As DNA, the CDR3 is TGTGCCAGCAGCTTAGCGGACAACTACAATGAGCAGTTCTTC.

The rearrangement uses TRBV5-4 and TRBJ2-7; 7 bases map to TRBD1. The CDR3 is 15 residues long. Looked up from germline, CDR1 is SGHNT and CDR2 is YYREEE (reference sequence). Trimming at V came to 4 bases and at J to 0 bases, leaving 7 bases not matched to a gene. The CDR3 DNA sequence: TGTGCCAGCAGCCCGGGCGGACAGGTCTCCTACGAGCAGTACTTC. Translation gives CASSPGGQVSYEQYF.

V and J are TRBV4-3 and TRBJ2-3; 7 nucleotides align to TRBD2. Looked up from germline, CDR1 is LGHNA and CDR2 is YSLEER. Trimming cost V 0 bases and J 3 bases; bases outside gene matches: 6. This CDR3 is 16 amino acids long. In nucleotides, the CDR3 is TGCGCCAGCAGCCAAGATCCATGGGGGGGGACAGATACGCAGTATTTT. Translated: CASSQDPWGGTDTQYF.

The V gene is TRBV7-8, the J gene TRBJ1-5, with D tentatively TRBD1 (6 bases). V was cut by 6 bases and J by 1 base, with 13 bases left in between. Germline V lookup: CDR1 SGHVS, CDR2 FQNEAQ. The length of the CDR3 is 15 residues. The CDR3 sequence is CASRSGRGSNQPQHF. In DNA form, the CDR3 reads TGTGCCAGCAGGTCAGGCAGGGGAAGCAATCAGCCCCAGCATTTT.

The V gene is TRBV5-1, the J gene TRBJ1-2, with D maybe TRBD1 (5 bases). With 2 bases removed from V and 8 bases from J, the gap between germline ends came to 19 bases. Germline assignment: CDR1 SGHRS and CDR2 YFSETQ. CDR3 length equals 15 residues. This CDR3 reads CASSFQGSARWGYTF. CDR3 nucleotides: TGCGCCAGCAGCTTTCAGGGCTCGGCCCGCTGGGGCTACACCTTC.

This clone was detected only a few times. V gene TRBV2 combines with J gene TRBJ2-3; 11 positions match TRBD2. The CDR3 is 17 residues long. Unmatched junction bases numbered 14, after V lost 6 bases and J lost 6 bases. CDR1 is SNHLY, CDR2 FYNNEI, per germline. CDR3 bases: TGTGCCAGCAGGCCCCTAGGACTAGCGGGCAGTCGGGATACGCAGTATTTT. This gives the protein CASRPLGLAGSRDTQYF.

This chain connects TRBV7-9 to TRBJ2-7, with TRBD2 matching over 9 bases. Germline CDR1 reads SEHNR; CDR2 reads FQNEAQ (reference sequence). The CDR3 contains 15 residues. J lost 0 bases, V lost 5 bases, and 5 bases had no gene match. The CDR3 bases are TGTGCCAGCAGCCAAGGACTAGCGAGCTCCTACGAGCAGTACTTC. Residues: CASSQGLASSYEQYF.

This clone was detected once. This sequence joins TRBV5-8 and TRBJ1-1; D is undetermined. Germline assignment: CDR1 SGHTS and CDR2 YDEGEE. Trimming shortened V by 2 bases and J by 0 bases, and 8 bases separated the two germline ends. The CDR3 length is 14 residues. CDR3 in DNA: TGTGCCAGCAGCTTACCACAGCTGAACACTGAAGCTTTCTTT. Protein sequence: CASSLPQLNTEAFF.

In its sample, this clone was seen once. The V and J genes are TRBV27 and TRBJ1-4; possibly TRBD1 for D (6 bases). Trimming removed 5 bases at V and 7 bases at J, with 20 bases between. CDR1 MNHEY and CDR2 SMNVEV come from the germline V gene (reference sequence). This CDR3 contains 16 residues. The CDR3 DNA sequence: TGTGCCAGCAGTACATACGTCAGGGGCGGGGGTGAAAAACTGTTTTTT. Protein sequence: CASSTYVRGGGEKLFF.

The rearrangement uses TRBV19 and TRBJ2-7; D unclear. Trimming removed 2 bases at V and 2 bases at J, with 19 bases between. The V gene's germline CDR1 is LNHDA and CDR2 SQIVND (reference sequence). This CDR3 region has 17 residues. In nucleotides, the CDR3 is TGTGCCAGTAGTATATACCCATCGGGTCCGCCGGCCTACGAGCAGTACTTC. Protein product: CASSIYPSGPPAYEQYF.

V usage is TRBV4-1 and J usage is TRBJ2-3; 16 nucleotides line up with TRBD2. Germline V lookup: CDR1 MGHRA, CDR2 YSYEKL. J gave up 2 bases and V 4 bases, and 12 bases lay outside the gene matches. The CDR3 totals 20 residues. The CDR3 sequence is CASSRTGLAGGHSDTDTQYF. CDR3 coding DNA: TGCGCCAGCAGCCGTACGGGACTAGCGGGGGGGCACAGTGACACAGATACGCAGTATTTT.

This clone has only one observation. The chain recombines TRBV19 with TRBJ1-2, with unresolved D. The CDR3 consists of 13 residues. The germline V and J ends were trimmed by 7 bases and 3 bases, with 12 bases remaining between them. CDR1 and CDR2 from the germline V gene are LNHDA and SQIVND (reference sequence). CDR3 coding DNA: TGTGCCAGTACAAGAGGTTGGGACTATGGCTACACCTTC. Translation: CASTRGWDYGYTF.

V is TRBV19 and J is TRBJ1-2; D gene unclear. The CDR3 runs 15 residues. Between the trimmed V and J ends, which lost 5 bases and 0 bases, there was a span of 13 bases. The germline V gene has CDR1 LNHDA and CDR2 SQIVND (reference sequence). CDR3 DNA sequence: TGTGCCAGTAGTCGAGCCGGGAGGTCTAACTATGGCTACACCTTC. Encoded protein: CASSRAGRSNYGYTF.

CDR3 sequence (DNA): TGTGCCAGTCGAACACAGGTTTCTAAGAACAATGAGCAGTTCTTC. It is translated as CASRTQVSKNNEQFF. The J gene is TRBJ2-1, the V gene TRBV25-1; D perhaps matches TRBD1 (5 bases). CDR1 MGHDK and CDR2 SYGVNS come from the germline V gene. The CDR3 totals 15 residues. V lost 9 bases to trimming and J lost 5 bases, with 20 bases between them.

The V call is TRBV21-1, the J call TRBJ2-7; the D call in the table, TRBD1, was not verified against the DNA. TRBV21-1 represents a pseudogene. The CDR3 is made up of 14 amino acids. The CDR3 here is CASSKRQNSYEQYF. The CDR3 nucleotides read TGTGCCAGCAGCAAGAGACAAAACTCCTACGAGCAGTACTTC.

This clone was observed a single time. The V and J genes are TRBV2 and TRBJ1-2; D uncertain. V was cut by 6 bases and J by 0 bases, with 11 bases left in between. This CDR3 has 14 residues. Germline CDR1 SNHLY, CDR2 FYNNEI. The CDR3 is CASSAPGPNYGYTF. For the CDR3, the DNA is TGTGCCAGCAGCGCACCGGGTCCTAACTATGGCTACACCTTC.

The sample holds one count of this clone. V is TRBV6-2 or TRBV6-3 and J is TRBJ2-5; tentatively, D is TRBD2 (6 bases). Trimming took 0 bases from V and 4 from J, leaving 9 bases between them. The CDR3 is made up of 14 amino acids. Germline V lookup: CDR1 MNHEY, CDR2 SVGEGT. The CDR3 DNA sequence: TGTGCCAGCAGTTACTCGGGGGGAGGAGAGACCCAGTACTTC. Protein: CASSYSGGGETQYF.

This sequence joins TRBV5-1 and TRBJ2-6, with 10 bases lining up with TRBD2. V gave up 1 base and J gave up 3 bases; unmatched junction bases: 10. Germline V gene data show CDR1 as SGHRS and CDR2 as YFSETQ. The CDR3 extends over 19 amino acids. In DNA, the CDR3 is TGCGCCAGCAGCTTGCGGGTGAGCGGGGGGGCCAATGGGGCCAACGTCCTGACTTTC. Amino acids: CASSLRVSGGANGANVLTF.

The genes are TRBV4-3 and TRBJ2-3; a possible D gene is TRBD2 (6 bases). The CDR3 length is 17 residues. Germline CDR1 is LGHNA and CDR2 is YSLEER. Between the trimmed V and J ends, which lost 1 base and 4 bases, there was a span of 18 bases. The CDR3 protein is CASSQGQPGVASDTQYF. CDR3 DNA sequence: TGCGCCAGCAGCCAAGGCCAGCCGGGGGTAGCATCAGATACGCAGTATTTT.

This clone occurred a few times. This chain connects TRBV11-3 to TRBJ2-7; 7 nucleotides match TRBD1. V lost 5 bases and J lost 3; bases outside the gene matches: 1. CDR3 length equals 12 residues. The germline gives CDR1 SGHNT, CDR2 YENEEA. CDR3 nucleotide sequence: TGTGCCAGCAGCCGGGACAGCTACGAGCAGTACTTC. It is translated as CASSRDSYEQYF. The complete variable domain, with remaining parts taken from reference TRBV11-3 and TRBJ2-7, reads EAGVVQSPRYKIIEKKQPVAFWCNPISGHNTLYWYLQNLGQGPELLIRYENEEAVDDSQLPKDRFSAERLKGVDSTLKIQPAELGDSAVYLCASSRDSYEQYFGPGTRLTVT.

The V and J genes are TRBV4-3 and TRBJ1-5, with D maybe TRBD1 (6 bases). The CDR3 length is 15 residues. V lost 2 bases, J lost 4 bases, and 12 bases lay in between. Germline V gene lookup returns CDR1 LGHNA and CDR2 YSLEER. CDR3 bases: TGCGCCAGCAGCCAACGGGCAGGGGAGAATCAGCCCCAGCATTTT. Protein product: CASSQRAGENQPQHF.

The chain employs TRBV27 and TRBJ1-1; the D gene is possibly TRBD1 (5 bases). Trimming took off 3 bases at V and 7 bases at J, with 18 bases between the two ends. This CDR3 spans 15 amino acids. CDR1 MNHEY and CDR2 SMNVEV come from the germline V gene (reference sequence). The CDR3 nucleotides are TGTGCCAGCAGTTTCACCAGGGAAGGATTAGGTGAAGCTTTCTTT. It codes for CASSFTREGLGEAFF.

The rearrangement joins TRBV4-1 to TRBJ2-5, with 7 bases lining up with TRBD1. The CDR3 is made up of 22 amino acids. The V gene's germline CDR1 is MGHRA and CDR2 YSYEKL. With 1 base clipped from V and 4 bases from J, the junction kept 27 bases outside the gene matches. CDR3 amino acids: CASSQACGWRKYRGEARETQYF. CDR3 DNA sequence: TGCGCCAGCAGCCAAGCATGTGGCTGGCGGAAGTACAGGGGAGAAGCTAGAGAGACCCAGTACTTC.